This T cell receptor (beta chain) was recorded in a study of a mutant IDH1 vaccine in newly diagnosed glioma (dated by TCRdb to the early 2020s). At the level of the whole study: Vaccination started 4-6 weeks after radiotherapy alone, or was given together with temozolomide cycles in the groups whose treatment included chemotherapy. Of the approximately 29 treated patients, around 62% were male and approximately 38% were female, and a mean age of 40.4 years was recorded. Prior to enrollment, patients had been given standard therapy consisting of radiotherapy alone, temozolomide alone, or radiochemotherapy with temozolomide, with the combination given to most patients. Visit V12 was the week-35 safety follow-up and visit V13 was the week-47 end of study. Peripheral blood was drawn at six visits: V03 (baseline), V05, V07, V10, V12 and V13. For exploratory analyses, about 25 treated patients had longitudinal TCRB deep sequencing done wherever samples were available. Findings and caveats that apply to the study as a whole: Immune responses induced by the vaccine were seen in over 90% of patients across multiple MHC alleles. Changes in the top peripheral T cell clonotypes picked up by TCRB sequencing did not appear to be linked to pseudoprogression. Selection of PBMC samples for TCRB deep sequencing was based on availability. According to the authors, sample limitations meant that analyses of patient blood samples could not be reproduced.

In regard to this clone: There is no known antigen for this receptor. Base-call qualities are not available, and no considerably larger clone is one nucleotide away.

The method was the immunoSEQ multiplex PCR assay. Following the manufacturer's protocol, the hsTCRB Kit was used to amplify rearranged TCR beta chain sequences. An Illumina MiSeq was used to sequence the TCRB libraries. The authors' pipeline ran thus. The proprietary platform of the kit vendor was used for demultiplexing, trimming and gene mapping. TCRdb's version of the immuneACCESS table is confined to in-frame rearrangements and falls short of the full clone set. An unresolved V gene accounts for under half of the shortfall where checked; the remainder is of unknown origin. Clone size and the V and J calls come from that table; the DNA yielded D and trimming. This sample lists tens of thousands of clones; 81% were detected once. Together, the top ten hold 4.7% of the sample. Taken from cysteine to phenylalanine, the CDR3 has 16 residues. Kept here is only the CDR3 DNA, which spans 48 bases and is read in frame from base 1. Based on the germline V gene, the CDR1 and CDR2 sequences are SGHTA and FQGNSA. Relative to germline, V is missing 1 base and J is missing 2 bases, with 2 bases of the junction outside any gene match.

The sample's time point label, in plain terms: week 35, safety follow-up. Each vaccine dose, consisting of 300 ug of a 20-mer mutant IDH1 peptide in Montanide, was administered subcutaneously with topical imiquimod. Eight vaccinations were administered to patients in weeks 1, 3, 5, 7, 11, 15, 19 and 23, corresponding to visits V03 through V10. Newly diagnosed WHO grade 3 or 4 IDH1-mutant astrocytomas showing loss of nuclear ATRX were present in the donors. The samples were drawn from NOA16, a multicentre, single-arm, open-label phase I trial in Germany that tested a mutant IDH1 peptide vaccine in humans for the first time. Genomic DNA for TCRB sequencing was extracted from EDTA blood using the DNeasy Blood and Tissue Kit.

The sample was PBMCs, taken from a glioma patient whose treatment included an IDH1 peptide vaccine. The sequence derives from a woman aged 35 to 49 with glioma. Some clones in this sample may be carry-over from other donors' samples. Rearrangement joined TRBV7-2 to TRBJ2-3, with 11 bases aligning to TRBD2. The CDR3 is CASSLGGLAVTDTQYF. The nucleotide sequence is TGTGCCAGCAGCTTAGGGGGACTAGCGGTCACAGATACGCAGTATTTT.